This TCR beta chain was captured by sequencing in a study of T cells in Graves' hyperthyroidism and ophthalmopathy. RNA transcripts were the template for amplifying TCR beta CDR3 regions. The TCR CDR3 first-round RT-PCR relied on the HTBI primer set. TCRdb passed the multiplex PCR reads through MiXCR, listing each CDR3 protein once. This table has about 700,000 distinct CDR3 sequences, 45% appearing once. This clonotype was counted at least ten times. The V gene lost 3 bases and the J gene lost 2 bases, with 4 bases spanning the gap. CDR1 is SGHTA, CDR2 FQGTGA, per germline. This CDR3 region has 13 residues.

Sample: peripheral blood or thyroid tissue (not recorded which). The TCR sequence derives from an adult man with Graves' disease, either hyperthyroidism or ophthalmopathy (not recorded which). This chain uses TRBV7-3 with TRBJ2-2, with unresolved D. The CDR3 is CASSFTNTGELFF. CDR3 DNA sequence: TGTGCCAGCAGCTTTACCAACACCGGGGAGCTGTTTTTT. The full variable domain, completed using reference TRBV7-3 and TRBJ2-2, is GAGVSQTPSNKVTEKGKYVELRCDPISGHTALYWYRQSLGQGPEFLIYFQGTGAADDSGLPNDRFFAVRPEGSVSTLKIQRTERGDSAVYLCASSFTNTGELFFGEGSRLTVL.